Detailed here is one T cell receptor (beta chain). The table lists this clone with a count of one. Its antigen is currently not known. Per-nucleotide qualities are absent, and no much larger clonotype sits a single base away. These data come from a study of blood T cell repertoires in COVID-19 (TCRdb year 2020). Regarding the complete study: Samples from collaborators originated in the United States, Italy and Spain and spanned both the acute and convalescent phases of COVID-19. The prospective study material was composed of cDNA or gDNA derived from T cells, B-cell-depleted T cells, or PBMCs. The dataset comprised deeply sampled blood TCRbeta repertoires from subjects exposed to, actively infected with, or recovered from COVID-19. The repertoires were released in a freely available public database intended as a resource for research on the immune response to SARS-CoV-2. The samples were drawn from two sources: the first 160 participants of the ongoing ImmuneRACE study, and 950 to 1,500 subjects contributed by 6 global collaborators. A de-identified subject ID, COVID-19 status, age in years and sex were almost always included in the sample metadata. HLA class I and class II types, where available, came from metadata supplied by the sample provider rather than from assay-based typing.

General findings and caveats noted by the study authors: Clinical and demographic metadata were provided uncurated, with the amount varying by source and participant.

The immunoSEQ Assay, a bias-controlled multiplex PCR, was used to amplify TCRbeta CDR3 regions from genomic DNA. The authors processed their data as follows. Within the assay, amplification of reference gene primers was used to estimate how many nucleated cells each sample contained. Sequence reads were collapsed and filtered to measure the absolute abundance of every unique TCRbeta CDR3 rearrangement. Productive Simpson clonality was computed per sample as the square root of Simpson's diversity index over productive rearrangements. This immuneACCESS table, as held by TCRdb, lists in-frame sequences with V and J called but not all clones. Of the missing ones, under half trace to an unresolved V gene in checked studies; the others have no known cause. That table gives V, J and clone size, and the DNA gave D and trimming. In this sample the table shows about 68,000 clones, about four fifths of which occur a single time. The top ten constitute more than 8% of the sample.

Whole blood was collected in K2EDTA tubes by collaborating institutions according to the institutions' own protocols. For TCRbeta analysis, collaborator samples were shipped as frozen whole blood, as isolated PBMCs, or as DNA extracted from either sample type. The TCR sequence derives from a man aged 50 to 60 with active COVID-19. Sequencing was performed on peripheral blood.

The base sequence is TGCGCCAGCGGAGGATGGGGCACAGATACGCAGTATTTT. The encoded protein is CASGGWGTDTQYF. The rearranged segments are TRBV5-1 and TRBJ2-3; TRBD2 is perhaps the D gene, given 5 matching bases. CDR1 and CDR2 (SGHRS, YFSETQ) derive from the germline V gene. Reading from cysteine to phenylalanine, the CDR3 counts 13 amino acids. Of all the DNA, just the CDR3 is kept, 39 bases in frame from base 1. V drops 7 bases and J drops 1 base, leaving 10 bases in between.